The rows below give T cell receptor beta chains drawn from one sample of a study of blood T cell repertoires in COVID-19. Produced via immunoSEQ multiplex PCR; TCRdb's table is partial and in-frame only. The table lists about 45,000 clones, about 90% of them singletons. The source material was peripheral blood. These receptors originate from a human donor in a cohort sampled during active COVID-19. The CDR3 runs from the conserved cysteine through the conserved F or W. D genes are given only for firm matches. Expanded clones get a size class; other rows say once, few or many, or leave the size out.

v_gene	abundance	len	d_gene	j_gene	CDR3nt	CDR3aa
TRBV3-1/TRBV3-2	-	17	TRBD2	TRBJ2-3	TGTGCCAGCAGCCACGGTTTCGGGGGGGGCCTGACAGATACGCAGTATTTT	CASSHGFGGGLTDTQYF
TRBV7-2	-	14	TRBD1	TRBJ1-1	TGTGCCAGCACCCCGGAGTACAGGGGCACTGAAGCTTTCTTT	CASTPEYRGTEAFF
TRBV7-2	few	13	TRBD2	TRBJ2-3	TGTGCCAGCAGCTGGAGCGGGGGGTTAGGGCAGTATTTT	CASSWSGGLGQYF
TRBV5-1	-	15	-	TRBJ1-2	TGCGCCAGCAGCTTGGCCCTGGCAGGGGTGAATGGCTACACCTTC	CASSLALAGVNGYTF
TRBV7-9	few	15	-	TRBJ2-1	TGTGCCAGCAGCCTTGCACAGAGATACTACAATGAGCAGTTCTTC	CASSLAQRYYNEQFF
TRBV7-3	few	15	-	TRBJ1-6	TGTGCCAGCAGCTTAATCGGGGTGGGGAATTCACCCCTCCACTTT	CASSLIGVGNSPLHF
TRBV29-1	-	13	-	TRBJ1-5	TGCAGCGTTGAAGTTACAGTCGATCAGCCCCAGCATTTT	CSVEVTVDQPQHF
TRBV14	-	13	TRBD1	TRBJ1-2	TGTGCCAGCAGCCAGGGACAGAACTATGGCTACACCTTC	CASSQGQNYGYTF
TRBV19	-	15	TRBD1	TRBJ1-2	TGTGCCAGTAGTACGACAGGACAGGGGTACTATGGCTACACCTTC	CASSTTGQGYYGYTF
TRBV9	-	13	TRBD1	TRBJ2-2	TGTGCCAGCAGCGTCAGGGGGACCGGGGAGCTGTTTTTT	CASSVRGTGELFF
TRBV3-1/TRBV3-2	-	18	-	TRBJ1-6	TGTGCCAGCAGCCATCCCACCCCAGCGGTGGGCCTCAATTCACCCCTCCACTTT	CASSHPTPAVGLNSPLHF
TRBV5-5	-	15	-	TRBJ1-2	TGTGCCAGCAGCTTGGAAATGGGACATAACTATGGCTACACCTTC	CASSLEMGHNYGYTF
TRBV7-8	-	14	-	TRBJ1-2	TGTGCCAGCAGCTTAACACGCAGGAACTATGGCTACACCTTC	CASSLTRRNYGYTF
TRBV7-7	-	15	TRBD1	TRBJ2-7	TGTGCTAGCAGCTTGGGGACAGACCAAACCTACGAGCAGTACTTC	CASSLGTDQTYEQYF
TRBV6-4	once	16	TRBD2	TRBJ2-1	TGTGCCAGCAGTGACCCTCTAGCGGGTGCCTTGGGGGAGCAGTTCTTC	CASSDPLAGALGEQFF
TRBV6-6	-	18	TRBD2	TRBJ2-7	TGTGCCAGCAGTCATCCGGGACTAGCGGGGGGCACGACCTACGAGCAGTACTTC	CASSHPGLAGGTTYEQYF
TRBV10-2	-	15	TRBD2	TRBJ2-7	TGCGCCAGCAGTGCCCTGGGGGCGGGGGGGGGCGAGCAGTACTTC	CASSALGAGGGEQYF
TRBV27	-	13	-	TRBJ1-3	TGTGCCAGCAGTTTCTCCGCTGGAAACACCATATATTTT	CASSFSAGNTIYF